This entry lists 24 T cell receptor beta chains sequenced from one sample in a study of siplizumab effects on memory and regulatory T cells. Measured with immunoSEQ multiplex PCR; TCRdb has only the in-frame clones, and not every one. The data contain 95,000 to 130,000 clones, 94% of them singletons. The specimen was non-Treg CD4+ T cells sorted from blood. The receptor source for this set is a human donor in good health.

The chain links TRBV7-2 to TRBJ2-5; D call uncertain. Germline CDR1 is SGHTA and CDR2 is FQGNSA. Trimming stripped 1 base from V and 7 bases from J, with 10 bases between. The CDR3 consists of 13 residues. The CDR3 DNA reads as TGTGCCAGCAGCTTAGTTGGGGAAGGGACCCAGTACTTC. Its protein product is CASSLVGEGTQYF.

The V call is TRBV5-1, the J call TRBJ2-1; 14 nucleotides line up with TRBD2. The junction had 5 bases not matched to a gene; V was cut back by 3 bases and J by 9 bases. Germline CDR1 is SGHRS and CDR2 is YFSETQ. The CDR3 runs 15 residues. CDR3 residues: CASSWGTSGSSEQFF. The CDR3 nucleotides read TGCGCCAGCAGCTGGGGGACTAGCGGGAGCAGTGAGCAGTTCTTC.

This rearrangement joins TRBV30 to TRBJ1-2; D gene ambiguous. This CDR3 contains 11 residues. The germline V gene encodes CDR1 GTSNPN and CDR2 SVGIG (reference sequence). Trimming shortened V by 2 bases and J by 2 bases, and 3 bases separated the two germline ends. For the CDR3, the DNA is TGTGCCTGGAGTTCAAACTATGGCTACACCTTC. This codes for CAWSSNYGYTF.

The chain joins TRBV11-2 to TRBJ2-7, with 7 bases lining up with TRBD2. V was pared by 5 bases and J by 7 bases, with 14 bases of the junction left unmatched. The CDR3 contains 15 residues. The germline V gene encodes CDR1 SGHAT and CDR2 FQNNGV. The CDR3 DNA reads as TGTGCCAGCAGCCAATCCCCGGGGAGGGCCTGGGAGCAGTACTTC. Its protein is CASSQSPGRAWEQYF.

The CDR3 is CASSSGPRDSQNEKLFF. The CDR3 DNA reads TGTGCCAGCAGCTCGGGACCCCGGGACTCTCAGAATGAAAAACTGTTTTTT. The rearrangement joins TRBV7-9 to TRBJ1-4; possibly TRBD1 for D (5 bases). The germline V gene has CDR1 SEHNR and CDR2 FQNEAQ (reference sequence). The CDR3 consists of 17 residues. V lost 4 bases and J lost 5, with 20 bases in between.

This sequence joins TRBV10-3 and TRBJ2-2, with a weak D call TRBD1 (5 bases). CDR3 length equals 14 residues. The germline V and J ends were trimmed by 4 bases and 6 bases, with 12 bases remaining between them. Germline lookup yields CDR1 ENHRY and CDR2 SYGVKD. DNA of the CDR3: TGTGCCATCAGTGCAATAGGGGTGGCCGGGGAGCTGTTTTTT. It specifies CAISAIGVAGELFF.

The rearrangement joins TRBV5-1 to TRBJ2-7; 7 positions agree with TRBD1. The CDR3 sequence is 15 residues long. V trimming: 0 bases; J trimming: 0 bases; junction bases outside the gene matches: 3. CDR1 is SGHRS and CDR2 is YFSETQ in the germline V gene. The DNA for the CDR3 is TGCGCCAGCAGCTTGGGGACAGGTAGCTCCTACGAGCAGTACTTC. Protein product: CASSLGTGSSYEQYF.

The J gene is TRBJ2-5, the V gene TRBV7-9; the D gene is possibly TRBD1 (5 bases). CDR3 size: 14 residues. The germline V gene has CDR1 SEHNR and CDR2 FQNEAQ (reference sequence). Trimming cost V 2 bases and J 2 bases, with 9 bases left between them. CDR3 residues: CASSLIGAQETQYF. CDR3 nucleotide sequence: TGTGCCAGCAGCTTAATTGGGGCACAAGAGACCCAGTACTTC.

The chain joins TRBV7-8 to TRBJ2-1, with 10 bases identical to TRBD2. The CDR3 is made up of 15 amino acids. The J segment lost 3 bases and the V segment lost 6 bases, leaving 5 bases of the junction unmatched. Germline V gene data show CDR1 as SGHVS and CDR2 as FQNEAQ. CDR3 sequence: CASSTGLAVYNEQFF. CDR3 nucleotide sequence: TGTGCCAGCAGTACCGGACTAGCGGTCTACAATGAGCAGTTCTTC.

This chain uses TRBV27 with TRBJ2-1; 9 bases match TRBD2. Germline V CDR1 and CDR2: MNHEY, SMNVEV (reference sequence). Trimming took 6 bases from V and 3 from J; bases not matched to a gene: 9. The CDR3 runs to 16 residues. CDR3 bases: TGTGCCAGCAGCGTCCCCGGTAGCGGGGGCTACAATGAGCAGTTCTTC. Translation gives CASSVPGSGGYNEQFF.

V usage is TRBV6-1 and J usage is TRBJ2-3; D not certain. CDR3 size: 11 residues. Germline V lookup: CDR1 MNHNS, CDR2 SASEGT. V shed 10 bases and J shed 4 bases, with 9 bases lying between them. In nucleotides, the CDR3 is TGTGCCACCCGCCCCCCAGATACGCAGTATTTT. This gives the protein CATRPPDTQYF.

The gene calls are TRBV5-1 and TRBJ2-5; D possibly corresponds to TRBD1 (6 bases). V dropped 3 bases and J dropped 3 bases, with 9 bases sitting between them. The CDR3 loop spans 13 amino acids. Germline V CDR1 and CDR2: SGHRS, YFSETQ. This chain's CDR3 is CASSSQGEETQYF. For the CDR3, the DNA is TGCGCCAGCAGCTCACAGGGTGAAGAGACCCAGTACTTC. The entire variable domain, with the rest obtained from reference TRBV5-1 and TRBJ2-5, is as follows: KAGVTQTPRYLIKTRGQQVTLSCSPISGHRSVSWYQQTPGQGLQFLFEYFSETQRNKGNFPGRFSGRQFSNSRSEMNVSTLELGDSALYLCASSSQGEETQYFGPGTRLLVL.

The chain has TRBV19 and TRBJ2-3, with D perhaps TRBD1 (5 bases). The CDR3 length is 14 residues. Germline V gene lookup returns CDR1 LNHDA and CDR2 SQIVND (reference sequence). Between the trimmed V and J ends, which lost 1 base and 3 bases, there was a span of 8 bases. The CDR3 DNA sequence: TGTGCCAGTAGTATAGGTCAGGGAACAGATACGCAGTATTTT. This codes for CASSIGQGTDTQYF.

The chain couples TRBV4-1 to TRBJ2-3; 8 nucleotides align to TRBD2. Losses at the gene ends were 1 base for V and 4 bases for J; bases not matched to a gene: 7. The CDR3 is made up of 16 amino acids. Germline-derived CDR1 and CDR2 are MGHRA and YSYEKL. CDR3 nucleotides: TGCGCCAGCAGCCAAGCGGTAGCGGGGTTATCAGATACGCAGTATTTT. As protein: CASSQAVAGLSDTQYF.

The genes are TRBV5-1 and TRBJ1-6; D is ambiguous. Germline assignment: CDR1 SGHRS and CDR2 YFSETQ. The CDR3 loop spans 13 amino acids. Between the trimmed V and J ends, which lost 4 bases and 16 bases, there was a span of 18 bases. Here the CDR3 reads CASSPVGPPALHF. CDR3 sequence (DNA): TGCGCCAGCAGCCCGGTCGGCCCACCGGCTCTCCACTTT. Variable domain in full (rest from reference TRBV5-1 and TRBJ1-6): KAGVTQTPRYLIKTRGQQVTLSCSPISGHRSVSWYQQTPGQGLQFLFEYFSETQRNKGNFPGRFSGRQFSNSRSEMNVSTLELGDSALYLCASSPVGPPALHFGNGTRLTVT.

J is TRBJ2-6 and V is TRBV5-7; D unclear. Being an ORF, TRBV5-7 has a function that is uncertain. The CDR3 sequence is 17 residues long. V was cut by 7 bases and J by 5 bases, with 22 bases left in between. The CDR3 DNA reads TGTGCCAGCCGTGCACATTGCGTACAAAGTCGGGCCAACGTCCTGACTTTC. It encodes CASRAHCVQSRANVLTF.

The rearrangement links TRBV6-5 to TRBJ1-5, with a weak D call TRBD1 (6 bases). This CDR3 contains 16 residues. CDR1 MNHEY and CDR2 SVGAGI come from the germline V gene. V lost 0 bases and J lost 9, with 18 bases in between. Written as DNA, the CDR3 is TGTGCCAGCAGTTACTCGAGTTCGCAGGGGTTATGGCCCCAGCATTTT. Translating it yields CASSYSSSQGLWPQHF.

The chain employs TRBV12-5 and TRBJ1-5; the D gene is possibly TRBD1 (5 bases). This CDR3 contains 16 residues. Germline loops: CDR1 LGHNT, CDR2 FRNRAP. V gave up 0 bases and J gave up 5 bases, with 14 bases separating them. In nucleotides, the CDR3 is TGTGCTAGTGGTTTGGTACCGGGGATAGGGGATCAGCCCCAGCATTTT. The encoded protein is CASGLVPGIGDQPQHF.

This sequence joins TRBV7-9 and TRBJ1-6, with D possibly TRBD1 on 5 matching bases. Germline V lookup: CDR1 SEHNR, CDR2 FQNEAQ (reference sequence). Between the trimmed V and J ends, which lost 4 bases and 10 bases, there was a span of 11 bases. This CDR3 region has 13 residues. The CDR3 sequence is CASSWEGRSPLHF. In nucleotides, the CDR3 is TGTGCCAGCAGCTGGGAGGGGAGATCACCCCTCCACTTT.

The chain recombines TRBV6-8 with TRBJ2-7, with D hard to call. The V and J ends lost 2 bases and 1 base respectively, with 9 bases between them. CDR1 is MNHGY, CDR2 SAAAGT, per germline. The CDR3 sequence is 14 residues long. This chain's CDR3 is CASSYPPPSYEQYF. In nucleotides, the CDR3 is TGTGCCAGCAGTTACCCCCCCCCGTCCTACGAGCAGTACTTC.

This chain uses TRBV6-6 with TRBJ2-2; D call uncertain. Looked up from germline, CDR1 is MNHNY and CDR2 is SVGAGI (reference sequence). Trimming pared 5 bases from V and 4 bases from J, leaving 8 bases between. This CDR3 region has 13 residues. Here the CDR3 DNA reads TGTGCCAGCAGTATCGTTAGCACCGGGGAGCTGTTTTTT. Amino acids: CASSIVSTGELFF.

In DNA, the CDR3 is TGTGCCAGCAGCCCGTACGACAGGCTCAATCAGCCCCAGCATTTT. This codes for CASSPYDRLNQPQHF. V is TRBV7-2 and J is TRBJ1-5; TRBD1 is a possible D gene (6 bases). The CDR3 runs 15 residues. V was shortened by 5 bases and J by 3 bases, with 14 bases between the two germline ends. CDR1 is SGHTA, CDR2 FQGNSA, per germline.

This chain joins TRBV6-1 and TRBJ1-2, with no clear D. The germline CDR1 and CDR2 sequences are MNHNS and SASEGT. The CDR3 contains 13 residues. V lost 6 bases and J lost 5, with 13 bases in between. This CDR3 is CASRGPHTYGYTF. CDR3 nucleotide sequence: TGTGCCAGCAGGGGTCCTCACACTTATGGCTACACCTTC.

The V gene is TRBV5-6, the J gene TRBJ1-1; no clear D gene. The germline gives CDR1 SGHDT, CDR2 YYEEEE. The CDR3 runs 11 residues. The germline V and J ends were trimmed by 0 bases and 7 bases, with 4 bases remaining between them. The CDR3 DNA reads as TGTGCCAGCAGCTTGGATATTGAAGCTTTCTTT. It specifies CASSLDIEAFF.